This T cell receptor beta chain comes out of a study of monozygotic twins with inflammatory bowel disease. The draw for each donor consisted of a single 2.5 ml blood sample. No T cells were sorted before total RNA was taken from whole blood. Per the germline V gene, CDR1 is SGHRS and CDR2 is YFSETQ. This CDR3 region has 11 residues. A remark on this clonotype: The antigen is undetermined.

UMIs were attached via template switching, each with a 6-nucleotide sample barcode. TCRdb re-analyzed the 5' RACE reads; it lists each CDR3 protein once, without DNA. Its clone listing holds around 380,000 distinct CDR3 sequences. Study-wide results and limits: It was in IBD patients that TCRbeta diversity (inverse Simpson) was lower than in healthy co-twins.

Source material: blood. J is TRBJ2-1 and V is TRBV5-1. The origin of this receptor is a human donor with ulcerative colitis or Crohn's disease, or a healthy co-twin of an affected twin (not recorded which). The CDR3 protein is CASRAINEQFF.